These T cell receptor beta chains were read from a single sample in a study of shared clonotypes between healthy human individuals. The assay was immunoSEQ multiplex PCR, and TCRdb's table has in-frame clones only and misses some. Among some 630,000 clones listed, 96% were seen once. The sample consisted of naive CD8+ T cells sorted from blood. Every receptor here comes from a woman in her twenties or thirties in good health. CDR3s include the opening cysteine and the closing phenylalanine or tryptophan. The order of the fields is D gene, J gene, V gene, CDR3 DNA, CDR3 protein. A D gene is named only where the DNA matches it firmly.

.,TRBJ1-2,TRBV19,TGTGCCAGTAGTATAGCGGAGATTGGCTATGGCTACACCTTC,CASSIAEIGYGYTF
.,TRBJ2-7,TRBV5-6,TGTGCCAGCAGCGGTGACAGCCTAGGGCGCTACGAGCAGTACTTC,CASSGDSLGRYEQYF
.,TRBJ1-1,TRBV30,TGTGCCTGGAGTGTAGCCCCAACCGGCGAAGCTTTCTTT,CAWSVAPTGEAFF
.,TRBJ2-3,TRBV30,TGTGCCTGGAGTGGTACGGCAATCACAGATACGCAGTATTTT,CAWSGTAITDTQYF
.,TRBJ2-1,TRBV5-6,TGTGCCAGCAGCTTGGGTGGGCGTCGAGAGCAGTTCTTC,CASSLGGRREQFF
.,TRBJ1-1,TRBV5-6,TGTGCCAGCAGCTTGACAGGGTTGGGCACTGAAGCTTTCTTT,CASSLTGLGTEAFF
.,TRBJ1-1,TRBV6-5,TGTGCCAGCAGGGAGACAGGCCTAAACACTGAAGCTTTCTTT,CASRETGLNTEAFF
.,TRBJ2-3,TRBV4-2,TGTGCCAGCAGCCAAGAATCGTCTAGCGCCACAGATACGCAGTATTTT,CASSQESSSATDTQYF
.,TRBJ2-1,TRBV5-1,TGCGCCAGCAGCCCCGACAGGAGACGAGCCCGTGAGCAGTTCTTC,CASSPDRRRAREQFF
.,TRBJ1-1,TRBV9,TGTGCCAGCAGTGTGGAGGGCACTGAAGCTTTCTTT,CASSVEGTEAFF
TRBD1,TRBJ1-2,TRBV27,TGTGCCAGCAGTCCCTTGACAGGGAACTATGGCTACACCTTC,CASSPLTGNYGYTF
.,TRBJ1-4,TRBV4-1,TGCGCCAGCAGCCGGAAACTGGCACTTGCAACTAATGAAAAACTGTTTTTT,CASSRKLALATNEKLFF
TRBD2,TRBJ2-2,TRBV28,TGTGCCAGCAGTTTCTCGGCGGGAGACACCGGGGAGCTGTTTTTT,CASSFSAGDTGELFF
TRBD1,TRBJ2-1,TRBV18,TGTGCCAGCTCACCATTGGACAGGGCGAATGAGCAGTTCTTC,CASSPLDRANEQFF
.,TRBJ2-3,TRBV28,TGTGCCAGCAGTTTTGGCCGCACAGATACGCAGTATTTT,CASSFGRTDTQYF
TRBD1,TRBJ2-2,TRBV13,TGTGCCAGCAGCACGCGACAGGGCCACGGGGAGCTGTTTTTT,CASSTRQGHGELFF
.,TRBJ2-2,TRBV27,TGTGCCAGCAGCATAGCGGACACCGGGGAGCTGTTTTTT,CASSIADTGELFF
TRBD2,TRBJ2-7,TRBV18,TGTGCCAGCTCAGATAAAACTAGCGTTCCCTACGAGCAGTACTTC,CASSDKTSVPYEQYF
.,TRBJ2-2,TRBV5-6,TGTGCCAGCAGCTTTGGAGCTGATGGCACCGGGGAGCTGTTTTTT,CASSFGADGTGELFF
.,TRBJ2-1,TRBV7-9,TGTGCCAGCAGCTTAGGGACTCTCTGGGAGCTGTTCTTC,CASSLGTLWELFF
TRBD1,TRBJ1-1,TRBV25-1,TGTGCCAGCAGTCTCAGGGGGGAAGCTTTCTTT,CASSLRGEAFF
.,TRBJ2-2,TRBV6-5,TGTGCCAGCAGTTACTCACGAGCCGGGGAGCTGTTTTTT,CASSYSRAGELFF